This T cell receptor beta chain was retrieved from a study of response to subunit inactivated influenza vaccine. One entry per CDR3 protein, called by TCRdb with MiXCR from the RT-PCR reads. The sample records some 600,000 distinct CDR3 sequences, around 15% being singletons. Germline-derived CDR1 and CDR2 are MNHEY and SVGAGI. This CDR3 spans 14 amino acids. The ends lost 5 bases at V and 8 bases at J; junction bases unmatched: 8. This TCR derives from a man aged 45 to 65 who received an inactivated influenza vaccine. V gene TRBV6-5 combines with J gene TRBJ2-4; 8 nucleotides line up with TRBD2. This sample comprised PBMCs from blood, obtained less than 15 days before vaccination. CDR3 sequence: CASSHPPAGDIQYF. The DNA of the CDR3 is TGTGCCAGCAGTCACCCTCCAGCGGGGGACATTCAGTACTTC.